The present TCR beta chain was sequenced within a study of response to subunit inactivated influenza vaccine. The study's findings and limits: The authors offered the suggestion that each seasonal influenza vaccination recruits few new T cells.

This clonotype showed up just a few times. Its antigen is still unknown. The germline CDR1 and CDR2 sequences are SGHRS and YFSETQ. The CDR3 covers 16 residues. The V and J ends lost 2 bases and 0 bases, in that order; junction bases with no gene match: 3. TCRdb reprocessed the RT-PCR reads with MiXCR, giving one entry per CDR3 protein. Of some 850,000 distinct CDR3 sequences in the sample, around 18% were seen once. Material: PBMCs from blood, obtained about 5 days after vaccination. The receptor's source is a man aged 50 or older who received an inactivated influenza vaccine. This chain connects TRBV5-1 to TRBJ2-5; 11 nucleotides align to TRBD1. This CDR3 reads CASSFGQGAYQETQYF. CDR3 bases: TGCGCCAGCAGCTTTGGACAGGGGGCTTACCAAGAGACCCAGTACTTC.